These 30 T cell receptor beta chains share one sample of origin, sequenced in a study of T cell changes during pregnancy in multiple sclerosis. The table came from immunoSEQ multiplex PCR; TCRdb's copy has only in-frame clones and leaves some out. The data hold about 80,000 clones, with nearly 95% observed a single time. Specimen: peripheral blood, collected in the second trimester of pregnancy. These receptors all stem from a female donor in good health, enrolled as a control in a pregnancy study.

CDR3 bases: TGCGCCAGCAGCATGCTGCAGAGTAGCGGCACAGATACGCAGTATTTT. Amino acids: CASSMLQSSGTDTQYF. J is TRBJ2-3 and V is TRBV5-1; a possible D gene is TRBD2 (5 bases). This CDR3 region has 16 residues. The V end lost 4 bases, the J end lost 1 base, and 16 bases lay between the germline ends. Germline V CDR1 and CDR2: SGHRS, YFSETQ.

Here the CDR3 reads CASSQRVPGGPTNTGELFF. The CDR3 nucleotides are TGTGCCAGCAGCCAGAGGGTTCCAGGGGGCCCTACGAACACCGGGGAGCTGTTTTTT. The chain employs TRBV4-2 and TRBJ2-2; TRBD1 matches 8 bases. The CDR3 sequence is 19 residues long. The V gene's germline CDR1 is LGHNA and CDR2 YNFKEQ. Trimming at V came to 3 bases and at J to 0 bases, leaving 12 bases not matched to a gene.

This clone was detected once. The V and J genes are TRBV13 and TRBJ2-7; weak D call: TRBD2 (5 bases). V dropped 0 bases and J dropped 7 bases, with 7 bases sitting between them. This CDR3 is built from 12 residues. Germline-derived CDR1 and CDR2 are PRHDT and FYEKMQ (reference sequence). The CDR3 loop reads CASSLGKREQYF. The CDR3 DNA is TGTGCCAGCAGCTTAGGGAAGCGGGAGCAGTACTTC.

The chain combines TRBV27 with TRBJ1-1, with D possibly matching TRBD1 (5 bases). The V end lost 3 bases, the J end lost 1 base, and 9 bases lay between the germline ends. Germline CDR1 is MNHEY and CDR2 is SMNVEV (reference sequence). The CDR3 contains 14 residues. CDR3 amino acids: CASSFTGGNTEAFF. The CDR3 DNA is TGTGCCAGCAGTTTTACGGGGGGGAACACTGAAGCTTTCTTT.

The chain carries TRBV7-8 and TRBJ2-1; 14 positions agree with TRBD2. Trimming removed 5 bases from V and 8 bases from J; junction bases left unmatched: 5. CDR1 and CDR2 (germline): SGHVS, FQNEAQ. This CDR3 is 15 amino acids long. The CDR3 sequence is CASSETSGRVDEQFF. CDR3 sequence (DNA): TGTGCCAGCAGCGAGACTAGCGGGAGGGTGGATGAGCAGTTCTTC.

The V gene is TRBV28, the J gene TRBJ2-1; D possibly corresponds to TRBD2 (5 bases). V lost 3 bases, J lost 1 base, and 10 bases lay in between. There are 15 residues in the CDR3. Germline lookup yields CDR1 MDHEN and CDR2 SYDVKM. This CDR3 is CASSLPRGSYNEQFF. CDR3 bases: TGTGCCAGCAGTTTGCCCCGGGGATCCTACAATGAGCAGTTCTTC.

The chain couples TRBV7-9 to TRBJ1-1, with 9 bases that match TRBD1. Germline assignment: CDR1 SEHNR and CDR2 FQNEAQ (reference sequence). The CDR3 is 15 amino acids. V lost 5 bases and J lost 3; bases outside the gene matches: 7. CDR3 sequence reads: CASSPPQGADTEAFF. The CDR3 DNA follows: TGTGCCAGCAGCCCCCCACAGGGGGCGGACACTGAAGCTTTCTTT.

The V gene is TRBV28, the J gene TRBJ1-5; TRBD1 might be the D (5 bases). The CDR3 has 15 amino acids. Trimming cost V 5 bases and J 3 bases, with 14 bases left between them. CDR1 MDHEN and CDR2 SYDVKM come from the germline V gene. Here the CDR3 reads CASSPSGTDNQPQHF. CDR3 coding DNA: TGTGCCAGCAGTCCGTCCGGGACTGACAATCAGCCCCAGCATTTT.

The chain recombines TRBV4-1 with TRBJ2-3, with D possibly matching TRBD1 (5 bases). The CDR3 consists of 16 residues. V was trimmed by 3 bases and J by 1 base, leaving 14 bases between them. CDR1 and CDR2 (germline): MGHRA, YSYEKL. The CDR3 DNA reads TGCGCCAGCAGCCAGCTCAGGGATCTGGGCACAGATACGCAGTATTTT. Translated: CASSQLRDLGTDTQYF.

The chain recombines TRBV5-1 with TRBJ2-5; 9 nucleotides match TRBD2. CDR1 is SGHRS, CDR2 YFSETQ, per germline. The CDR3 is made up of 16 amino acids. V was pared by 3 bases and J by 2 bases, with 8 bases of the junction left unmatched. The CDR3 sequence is CASSSTSGAPQETQYF. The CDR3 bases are TGCGCCAGCAGCTCGACTAGCGGAGCACCGCAAGAGACCCAGTACTTC.

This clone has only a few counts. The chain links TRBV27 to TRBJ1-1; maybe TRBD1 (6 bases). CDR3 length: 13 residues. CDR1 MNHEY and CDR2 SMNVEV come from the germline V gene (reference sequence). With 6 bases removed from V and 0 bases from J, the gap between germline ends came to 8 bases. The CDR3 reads CASSAGVNTEAFF. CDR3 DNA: TGTGCCAGCAGCGCAGGGGTGAACACTGAAGCTTTCTTT.

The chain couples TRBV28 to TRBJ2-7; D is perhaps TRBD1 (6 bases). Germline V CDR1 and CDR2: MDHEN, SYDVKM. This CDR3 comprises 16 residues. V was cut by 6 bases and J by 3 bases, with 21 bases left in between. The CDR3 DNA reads TGTGCCAGCAGCTCGCAAACCGGGACACTTAGCTACGAGCAGTACTTC. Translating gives CASSSQTGTLSYEQYF.

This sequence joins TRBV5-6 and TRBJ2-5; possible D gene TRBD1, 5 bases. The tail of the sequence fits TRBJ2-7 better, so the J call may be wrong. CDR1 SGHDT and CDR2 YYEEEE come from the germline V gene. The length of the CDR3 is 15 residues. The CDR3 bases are TGTGCCAGCAGCTTGGGGCCCCAGGGCTCCTACGAGCAGTACTTC. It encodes CASSLGPQGSYEQYF.

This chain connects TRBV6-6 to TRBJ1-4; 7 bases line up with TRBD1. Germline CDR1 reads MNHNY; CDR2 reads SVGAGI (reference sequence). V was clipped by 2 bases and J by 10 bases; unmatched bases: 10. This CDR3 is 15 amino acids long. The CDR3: CASSYQDRVQGKLFF. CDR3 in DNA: TGTGCCAGCAGTTACCAAGACAGGGTTCAAGGAAAACTGTTTTTT.

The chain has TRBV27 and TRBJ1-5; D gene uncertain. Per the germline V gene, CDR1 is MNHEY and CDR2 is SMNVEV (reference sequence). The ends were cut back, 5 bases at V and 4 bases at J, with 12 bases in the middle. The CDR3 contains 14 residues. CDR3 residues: CASSPVGSNQPQHF. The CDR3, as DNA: TGTGCCAGCAGTCCGGTGGGGAGTAATCAGCCCCAGCATTTT.

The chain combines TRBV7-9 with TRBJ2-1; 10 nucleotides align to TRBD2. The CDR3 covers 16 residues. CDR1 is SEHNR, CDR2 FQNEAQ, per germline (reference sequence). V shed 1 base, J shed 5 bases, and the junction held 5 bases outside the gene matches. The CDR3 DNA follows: TGTGCCAGCAGCTTAGTTAGGACTAGCGGTCACAATGAGCAGTTCTTC. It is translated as CASSLVRTSGHNEQFF.

CDR3 amino acids: CASSEFGGTYNSPLHF. CDR3 nucleotides: TGTGCCAGCAGTGAATTTGGGGGGACCTATAATTCACCCCTCCACTTT. The chain joins TRBV6-1 to TRBJ1-6, with TRBD1 as a possible D gene (5 bases). The CDR3 spans 16 residues. The germline V and J ends were trimmed by 2 bases and 2 bases, with 10 bases remaining between them. Germline CDR1 is MNHNS and CDR2 is SASEGT.

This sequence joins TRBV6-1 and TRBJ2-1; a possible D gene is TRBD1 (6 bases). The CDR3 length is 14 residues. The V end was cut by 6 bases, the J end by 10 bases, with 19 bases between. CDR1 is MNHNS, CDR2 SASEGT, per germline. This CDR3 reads CASRATGLDGEQFF. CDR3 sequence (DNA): TGTGCCAGCAGAGCAACAGGGTTAGATGGGGAGCAGTTCTTC.

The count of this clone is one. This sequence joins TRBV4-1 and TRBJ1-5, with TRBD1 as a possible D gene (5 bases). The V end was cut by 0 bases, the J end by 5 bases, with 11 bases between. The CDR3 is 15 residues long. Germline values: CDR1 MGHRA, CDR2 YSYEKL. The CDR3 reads CASSQDLGQYQPQHF. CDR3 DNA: TGCGCCAGCAGCCAAGATCTGGGGCAGTATCAGCCCCAGCATTTT.

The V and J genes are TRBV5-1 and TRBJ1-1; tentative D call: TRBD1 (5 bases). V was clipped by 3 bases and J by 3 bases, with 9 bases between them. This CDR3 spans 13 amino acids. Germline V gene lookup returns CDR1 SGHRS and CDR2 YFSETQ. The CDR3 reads CASSWGGDTEAFF. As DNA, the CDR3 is TGCGCCAGCAGCTGGGGGGGTGACACTGAAGCTTTCTTT. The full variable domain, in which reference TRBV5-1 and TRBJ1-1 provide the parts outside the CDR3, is KAGVTQTPRYLIKTRGQQVTLSCSPISGHRSVSWYQQTPGQGLQFLFEYFSETQRNKGNFPGRFSGRQFSNSRSEMNVSTLELGDSALYLCASSWGGDTEAFFGQGTRLTVV.

CDR3 in amino acids: CASSLAGGNTIYF. The DNA for the CDR3 is TGTGCCAGCAGTTTAGCGGGGGGAAACACCATATATTTT. This rearrangement joins TRBV27 to TRBJ1-3, with no clear D. V was cut by 2 bases and J by 4 bases, with 6 bases left in between. There are 13 residues in the CDR3. Germline V CDR1 and CDR2: MNHEY, SMNVEV (reference sequence).

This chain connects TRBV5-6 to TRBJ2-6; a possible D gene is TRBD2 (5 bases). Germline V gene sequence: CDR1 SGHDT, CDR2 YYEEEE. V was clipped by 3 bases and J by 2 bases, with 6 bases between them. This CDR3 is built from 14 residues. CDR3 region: CASSSGTGANVLTF. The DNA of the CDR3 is TGTGCCAGCAGCTCCGGGACTGGGGCCAACGTCCTGACTTTC. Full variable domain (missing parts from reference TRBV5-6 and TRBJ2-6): DAGVTQSPTHLIKTRGQQVTLRCSPKSGHDTVSWYQQALGQGPQFIFQYYEEEERQRGNFPDRFSGHQFPNYSSELNVNALLLGDSALYLCASSSGTGANVLTFGAGSRLTVL.

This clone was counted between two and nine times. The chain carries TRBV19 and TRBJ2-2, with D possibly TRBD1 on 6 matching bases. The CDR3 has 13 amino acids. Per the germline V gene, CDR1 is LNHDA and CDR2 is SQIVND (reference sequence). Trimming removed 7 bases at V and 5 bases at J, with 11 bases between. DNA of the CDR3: TGTGCCAGTAACAGGGTGGAGACCGGGGAGCTGTTTTTT. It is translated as CASNRVETGELFF.

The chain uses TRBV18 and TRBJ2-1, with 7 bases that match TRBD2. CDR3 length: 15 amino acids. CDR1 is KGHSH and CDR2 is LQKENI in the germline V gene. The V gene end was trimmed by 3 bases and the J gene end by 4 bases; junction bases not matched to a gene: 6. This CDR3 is CASSPTASGYNEQFF. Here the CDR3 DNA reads TGTGCCAGCTCACCGACAGCTAGCGGATACAATGAGCAGTTCTTC.

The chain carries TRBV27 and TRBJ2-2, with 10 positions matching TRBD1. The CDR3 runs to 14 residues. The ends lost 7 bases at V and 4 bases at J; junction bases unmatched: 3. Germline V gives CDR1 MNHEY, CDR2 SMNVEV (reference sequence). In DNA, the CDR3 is TGTGCCAGCACACGGACAGGGGGCACCGGGGAGCTGTTTTTT. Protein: CASTRTGGTGELFF.

For the CDR3, the DNA is TGTGCCAGCTCACCCCCCGGGGTTGAGACCCAGTACTTC. This translates into CASSPPGVETQYF. The V call is TRBV18, the J call TRBJ2-5; a possible D gene is TRBD2 (5 bases). The germline V and J ends were trimmed by 3 bases and 5 bases, with 10 bases remaining between them. This CDR3 region has 13 residues. Germline assignment: CDR1 KGHSH and CDR2 LQKENI.

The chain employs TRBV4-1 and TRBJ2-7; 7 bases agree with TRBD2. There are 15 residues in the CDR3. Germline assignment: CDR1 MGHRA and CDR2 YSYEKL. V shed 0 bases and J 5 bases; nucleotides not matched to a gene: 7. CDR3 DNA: TGCGCCAGCAGCCAAGAAAAGGCTCTAGCGGACGAGCAGTACTTC. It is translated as CASSQEKALADEQYF.

The DNA of the CDR3 is TGTGCCAGCAGTGCACACAGGGAGGGCTATGGCTACACCTTC. Its protein product is CASSAHREGYGYTF. This rearrangement joins TRBV28 to TRBJ1-2; TRBD1 is a possible D gene (6 bases). Trimming took 5 bases from V and 4 from J, leaving 14 bases between them. This CDR3 is 14 amino acids long. Germline lookup yields CDR1 MDHEN and CDR2 SYDVKM.

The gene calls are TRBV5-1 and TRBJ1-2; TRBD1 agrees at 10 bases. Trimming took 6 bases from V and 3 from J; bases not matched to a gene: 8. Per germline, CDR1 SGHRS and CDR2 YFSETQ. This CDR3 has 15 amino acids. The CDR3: CASTPGTGVYYGYTF. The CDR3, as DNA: TGCGCCAGCACCCCAGGGACAGGGGTATACTATGGCTACACCTTC.

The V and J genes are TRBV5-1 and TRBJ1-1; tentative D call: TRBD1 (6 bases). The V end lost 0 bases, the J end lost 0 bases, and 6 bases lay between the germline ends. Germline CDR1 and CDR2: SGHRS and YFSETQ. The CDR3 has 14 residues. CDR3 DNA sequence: TGCGCCAGCAGCTTGGAGGGGGTGAACACTGAAGCTTTCTTT. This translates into CASSLEGVNTEAFF.